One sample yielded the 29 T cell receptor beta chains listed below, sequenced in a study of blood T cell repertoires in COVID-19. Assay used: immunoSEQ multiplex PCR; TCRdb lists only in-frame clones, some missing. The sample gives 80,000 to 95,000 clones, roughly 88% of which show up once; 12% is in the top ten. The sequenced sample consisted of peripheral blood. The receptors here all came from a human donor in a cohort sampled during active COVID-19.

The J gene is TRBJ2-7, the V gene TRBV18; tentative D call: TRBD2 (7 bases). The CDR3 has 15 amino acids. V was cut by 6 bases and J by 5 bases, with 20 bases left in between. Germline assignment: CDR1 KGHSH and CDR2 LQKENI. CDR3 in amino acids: CASSRDHEGGDEQYF. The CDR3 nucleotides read TGTGCCAGCTCCCGGGACCATGAGGGGGGGGACGAGCAGTACTTC.

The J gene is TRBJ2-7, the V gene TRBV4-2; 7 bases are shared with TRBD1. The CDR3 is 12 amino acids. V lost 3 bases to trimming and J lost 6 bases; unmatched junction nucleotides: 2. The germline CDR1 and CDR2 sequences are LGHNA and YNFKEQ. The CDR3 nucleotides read TGTGCCAGCAGCCAGAACAGGGGCGAGCAGTACTTC. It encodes CASSQNRGEQYF.

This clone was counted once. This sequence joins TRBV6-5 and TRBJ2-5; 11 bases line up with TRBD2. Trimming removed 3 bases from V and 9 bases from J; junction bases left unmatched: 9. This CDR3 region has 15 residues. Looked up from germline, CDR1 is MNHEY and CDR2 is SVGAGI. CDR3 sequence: CASSYTSGSLGAQYF. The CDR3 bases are TGTGCCAGCAGTTATACTAGCGGGAGCTTGGGGGCCCAGTACTTC.

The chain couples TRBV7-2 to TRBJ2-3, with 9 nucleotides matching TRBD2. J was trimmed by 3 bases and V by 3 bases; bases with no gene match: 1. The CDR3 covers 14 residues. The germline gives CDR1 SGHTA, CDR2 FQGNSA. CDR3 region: CASSFTSGTDTQYF. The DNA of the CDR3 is TGTGCCAGCAGCTTTACTAGCGGGACAGATACGCAGTATTTT.

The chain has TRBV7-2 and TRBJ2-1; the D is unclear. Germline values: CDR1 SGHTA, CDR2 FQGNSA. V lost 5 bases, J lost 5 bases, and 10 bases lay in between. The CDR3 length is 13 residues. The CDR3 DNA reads TGTGCCAGCAGCATAGGGCTTAACAATGAGCAGTTCTTC. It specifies CASSIGLNNEQFF.

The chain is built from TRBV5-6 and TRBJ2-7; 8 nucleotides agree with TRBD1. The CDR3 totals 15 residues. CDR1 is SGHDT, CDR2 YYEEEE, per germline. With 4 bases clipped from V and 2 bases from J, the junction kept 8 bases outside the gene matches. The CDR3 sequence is CASSARTGNPYEQYF. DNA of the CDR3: TGTGCCAGCAGCGCTAGGACAGGGAACCCCTACGAGCAGTACTTC.

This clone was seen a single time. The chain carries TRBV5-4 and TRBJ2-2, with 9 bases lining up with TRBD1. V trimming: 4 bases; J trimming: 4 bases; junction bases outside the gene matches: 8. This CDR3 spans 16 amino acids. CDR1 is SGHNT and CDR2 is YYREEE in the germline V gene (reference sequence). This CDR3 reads CASSAGTGFLTGELFF. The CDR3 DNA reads TGTGCCAGCAGCGCCGGGACAGGGTTTCTCACCGGGGAGCTGTTTTTT.

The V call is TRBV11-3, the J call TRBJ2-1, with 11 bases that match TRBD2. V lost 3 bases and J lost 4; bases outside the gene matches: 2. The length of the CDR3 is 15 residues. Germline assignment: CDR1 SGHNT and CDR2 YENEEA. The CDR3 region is CASSLGTSGYNEQFF. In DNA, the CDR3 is TGTGCCAGCAGCTTGGGGACTAGCGGTTACAATGAGCAGTTCTTC.

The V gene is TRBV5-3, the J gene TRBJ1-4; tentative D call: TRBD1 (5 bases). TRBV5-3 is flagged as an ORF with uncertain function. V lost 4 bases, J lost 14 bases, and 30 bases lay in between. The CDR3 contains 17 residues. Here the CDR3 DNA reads TGTGCCAGAAGCAAGAGGAGGGACTTGCTTCTCGGGGTTAAGCTGTTTTTT. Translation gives CARSKRRDLLLGVKLFF.

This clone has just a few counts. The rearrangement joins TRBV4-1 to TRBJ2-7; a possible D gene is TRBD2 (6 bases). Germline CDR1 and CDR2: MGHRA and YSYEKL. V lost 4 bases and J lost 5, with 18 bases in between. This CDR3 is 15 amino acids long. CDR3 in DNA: TGCGCCAGCAGCCCCCGGGCGGGCGGGGCGGACGAGCAGTACTTC. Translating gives CASSPRAGGADEQYF.

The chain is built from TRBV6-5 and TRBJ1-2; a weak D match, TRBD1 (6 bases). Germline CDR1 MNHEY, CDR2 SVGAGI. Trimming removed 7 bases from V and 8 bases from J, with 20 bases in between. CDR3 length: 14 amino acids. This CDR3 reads CASNSDSTSDGYTF. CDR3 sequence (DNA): TGTGCCAGCAATTCGGACAGTACTTCGGACGGCTACACCTTC.

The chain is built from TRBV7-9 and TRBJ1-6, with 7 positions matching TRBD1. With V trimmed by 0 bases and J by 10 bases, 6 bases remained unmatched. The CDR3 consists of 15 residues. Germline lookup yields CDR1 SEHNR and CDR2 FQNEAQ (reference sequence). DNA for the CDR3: TGTGCCAGCAGCTTAGCACAGGGGTTAGGATCACCCCTCCACTTT. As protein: CASSLAQGLGSPLHF.

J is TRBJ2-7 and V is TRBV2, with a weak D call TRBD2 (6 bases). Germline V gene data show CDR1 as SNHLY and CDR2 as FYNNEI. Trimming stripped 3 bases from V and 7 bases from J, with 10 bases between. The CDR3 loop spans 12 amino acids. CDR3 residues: CASSEGGGEQYF. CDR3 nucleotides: TGTGCCAGCAGTGAGGGGGGTGGAGAGCAGTACTTC.

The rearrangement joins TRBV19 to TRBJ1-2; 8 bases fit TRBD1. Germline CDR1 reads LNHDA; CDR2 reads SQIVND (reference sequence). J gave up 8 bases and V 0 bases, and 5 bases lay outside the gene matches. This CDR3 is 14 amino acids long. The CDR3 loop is CASSIERTGSGYTF. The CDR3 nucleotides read TGTGCCAGTAGTATAGAAAGGACAGGGAGCGGCTACACCTTC.

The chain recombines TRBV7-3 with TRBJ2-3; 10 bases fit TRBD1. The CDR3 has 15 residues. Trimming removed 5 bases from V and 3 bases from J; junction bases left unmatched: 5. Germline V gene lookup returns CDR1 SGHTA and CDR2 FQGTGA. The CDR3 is CASSPDRGLTDTQYF. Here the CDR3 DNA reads TGTGCCAGCAGCCCCGACAGGGGGCTGACAGATACGCAGTATTTT.

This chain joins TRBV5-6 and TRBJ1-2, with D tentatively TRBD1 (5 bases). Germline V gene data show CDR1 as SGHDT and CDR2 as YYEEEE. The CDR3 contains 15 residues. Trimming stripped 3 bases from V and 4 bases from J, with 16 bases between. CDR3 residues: CASSSAGTHLYGYTF. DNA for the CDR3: TGTGCCAGCAGCTCGGCCGGGACTCACCTCTATGGCTACACCTTC.

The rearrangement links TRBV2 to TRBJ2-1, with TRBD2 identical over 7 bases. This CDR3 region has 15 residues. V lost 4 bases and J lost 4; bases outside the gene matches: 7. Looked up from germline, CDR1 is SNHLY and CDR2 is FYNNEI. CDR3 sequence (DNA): TGTGCCAGCAGTGGAGGGCTAGCGGTATACAATGAGCAGTTCTTC. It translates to CASSGGLAVYNEQFF.

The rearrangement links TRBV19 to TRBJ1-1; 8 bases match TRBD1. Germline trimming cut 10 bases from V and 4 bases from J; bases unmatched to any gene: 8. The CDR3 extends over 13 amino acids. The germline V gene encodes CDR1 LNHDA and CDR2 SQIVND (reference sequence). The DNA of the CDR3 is TGTGCCATCCGACAGGGGAGGAGCACTGAAGCTTTCTTT. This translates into CAIRQGRSTEAFF.

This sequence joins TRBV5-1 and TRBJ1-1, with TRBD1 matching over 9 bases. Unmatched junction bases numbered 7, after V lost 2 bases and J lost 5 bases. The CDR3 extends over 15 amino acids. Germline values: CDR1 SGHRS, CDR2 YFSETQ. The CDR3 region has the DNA TGCGCCAGCAGCTTCCCCCAGGGGACAGGGACTGAAGCTTTCTTT. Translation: CASSFPQGTGTEAFF.

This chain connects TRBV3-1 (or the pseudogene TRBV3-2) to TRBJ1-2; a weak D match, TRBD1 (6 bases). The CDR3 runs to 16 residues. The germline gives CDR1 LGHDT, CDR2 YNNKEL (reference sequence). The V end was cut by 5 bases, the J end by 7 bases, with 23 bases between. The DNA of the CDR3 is TGTGCCAGCAGCTACCGGCGGGGGCGGGATCTCCTTGGCTACACCTTC. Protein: CASSYRRGRDLLGYTF.

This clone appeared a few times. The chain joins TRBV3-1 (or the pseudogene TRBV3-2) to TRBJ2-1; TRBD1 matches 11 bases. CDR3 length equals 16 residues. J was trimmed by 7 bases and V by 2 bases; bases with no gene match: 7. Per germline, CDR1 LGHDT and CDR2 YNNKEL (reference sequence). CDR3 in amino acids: CASSQPGTGGVNEQFF. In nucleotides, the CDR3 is TGTGCCAGCAGCCAACCCGGGACAGGGGGAGTTAATGAGCAGTTCTTC.

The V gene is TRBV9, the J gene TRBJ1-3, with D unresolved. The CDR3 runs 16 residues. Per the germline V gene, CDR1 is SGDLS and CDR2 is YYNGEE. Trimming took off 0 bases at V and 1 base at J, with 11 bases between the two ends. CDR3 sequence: CASSVVPSGSGNTIYF. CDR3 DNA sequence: TGTGCCAGCAGCGTAGTTCCCTCGGGGTCTGGAAACACCATATATTTT.

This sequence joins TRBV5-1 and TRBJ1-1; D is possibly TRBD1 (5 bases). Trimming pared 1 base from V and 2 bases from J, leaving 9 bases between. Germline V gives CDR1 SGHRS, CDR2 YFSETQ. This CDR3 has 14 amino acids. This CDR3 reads CASSLPGDNTEAFF. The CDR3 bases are TGCGCCAGCAGCTTGCCGGGGGACAACACTGAAGCTTTCTTT.

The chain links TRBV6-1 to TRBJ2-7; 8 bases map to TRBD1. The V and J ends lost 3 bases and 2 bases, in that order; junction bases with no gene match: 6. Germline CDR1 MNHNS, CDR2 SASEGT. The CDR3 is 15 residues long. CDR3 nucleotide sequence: TGTGCCAGCAGTGATGGACAGGGAGGCCCCTACGAGCAGTACTTC. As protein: CASSDGQGGPYEQYF.

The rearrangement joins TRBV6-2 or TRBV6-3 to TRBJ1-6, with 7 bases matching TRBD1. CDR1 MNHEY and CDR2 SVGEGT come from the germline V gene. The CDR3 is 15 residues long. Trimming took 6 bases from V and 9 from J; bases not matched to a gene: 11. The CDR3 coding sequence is TGTGCCAGCAGCCCCGCCGACAGGGAAGTTTCACCCCTCCACTTT. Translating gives CASSPADREVSPLHF.

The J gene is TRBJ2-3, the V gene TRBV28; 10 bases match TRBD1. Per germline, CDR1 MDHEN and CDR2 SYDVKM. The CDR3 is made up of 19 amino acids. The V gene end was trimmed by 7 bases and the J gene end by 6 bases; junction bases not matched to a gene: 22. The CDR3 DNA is TGTGCCAGCAAGCTAGGTCGACAGGGGGCTTCCCTAAGCAGGGATACGCAGTATTTT. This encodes CASKLGRQGASLSRDTQYF.

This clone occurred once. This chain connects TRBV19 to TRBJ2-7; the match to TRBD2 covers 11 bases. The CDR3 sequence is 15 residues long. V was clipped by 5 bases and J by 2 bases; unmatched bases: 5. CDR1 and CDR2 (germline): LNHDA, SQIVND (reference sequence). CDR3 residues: CASSVGTSGPYEQYF. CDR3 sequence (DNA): TGTGCCAGTAGTGTCGGGACTAGCGGACCCTACGAGCAGTACTTC.

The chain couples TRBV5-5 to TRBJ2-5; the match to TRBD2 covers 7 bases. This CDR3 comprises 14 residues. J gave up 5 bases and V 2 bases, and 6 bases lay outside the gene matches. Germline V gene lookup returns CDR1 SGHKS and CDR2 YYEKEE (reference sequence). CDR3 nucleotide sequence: TGTGCCAGCAGCTTCGGCCCGGGAGGCGAGACCCAGTACTTC. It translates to CASSFGPGGETQYF. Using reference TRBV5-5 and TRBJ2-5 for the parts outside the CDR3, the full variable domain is DAGVTQSPTHLIKTRGQQVTLRCSPISGHKSVSWYQQVLGQGPQFIFQYYEKEERGRGNFPDRFSARQFPNYSSELNVNALLLGDSALYLCASSFGPGGETQYFGPGTRLLVL.

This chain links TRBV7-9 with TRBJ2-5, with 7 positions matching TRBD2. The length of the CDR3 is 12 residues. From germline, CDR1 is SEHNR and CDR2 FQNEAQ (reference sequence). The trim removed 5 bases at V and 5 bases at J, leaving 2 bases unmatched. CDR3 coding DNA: TGTGCCAGCAGCCTCGGGAGGGAGACCCAGTACTTC. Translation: CASSLGRETQYF.